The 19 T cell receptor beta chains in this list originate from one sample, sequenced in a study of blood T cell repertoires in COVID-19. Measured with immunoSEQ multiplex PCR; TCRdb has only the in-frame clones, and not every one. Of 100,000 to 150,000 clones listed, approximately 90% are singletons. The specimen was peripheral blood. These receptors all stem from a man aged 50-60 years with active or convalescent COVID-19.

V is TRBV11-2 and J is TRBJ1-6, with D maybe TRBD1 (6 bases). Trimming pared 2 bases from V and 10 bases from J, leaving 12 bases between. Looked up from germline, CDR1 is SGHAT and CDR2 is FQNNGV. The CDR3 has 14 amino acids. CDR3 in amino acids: CASSLSQGQSPLHF. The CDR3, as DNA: TGTGCCAGCAGCTTATCACAGGGTCAATCACCCCTCCACTTT.

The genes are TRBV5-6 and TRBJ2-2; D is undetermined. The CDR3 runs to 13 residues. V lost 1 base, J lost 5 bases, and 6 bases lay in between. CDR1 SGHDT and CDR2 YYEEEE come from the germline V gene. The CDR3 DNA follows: TGTGCCAGCAGCTTGATCAGGACCGGGGAGCTGTTTTTT. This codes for CASSLIRTGELFF.

The CDR3 here is CATFQQGNTEAFF. For the CDR3, the DNA is TGTGCCACCTTTCAACAGGGGAACACTGAAGCTTTCTTT. V gene TRBV19 combines with J gene TRBJ1-1, with D maybe TRBD1 (6 bases). The V gene's germline CDR1 is LNHDA and CDR2 SQIVND (reference sequence). This CDR3 is built from 13 residues. The V gene lost 10 bases and the J gene lost 1 base, with 13 bases spanning the gap.

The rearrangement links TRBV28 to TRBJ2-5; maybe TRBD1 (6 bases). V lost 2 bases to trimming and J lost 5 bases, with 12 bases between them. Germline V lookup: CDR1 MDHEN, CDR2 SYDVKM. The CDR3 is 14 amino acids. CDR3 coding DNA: TGTGCCAGCAGTTTACCAGGGGAATTGGAGACCCAGTACTTC. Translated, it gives CASSLPGELETQYF.

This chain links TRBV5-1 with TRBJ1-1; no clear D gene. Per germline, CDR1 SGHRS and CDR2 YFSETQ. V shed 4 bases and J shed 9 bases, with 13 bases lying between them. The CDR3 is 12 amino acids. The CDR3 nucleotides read TGCGCCAGCAGCAGTGGGCACTTTAAAGCTTTCTTT. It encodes CASSSGHFKAFF.

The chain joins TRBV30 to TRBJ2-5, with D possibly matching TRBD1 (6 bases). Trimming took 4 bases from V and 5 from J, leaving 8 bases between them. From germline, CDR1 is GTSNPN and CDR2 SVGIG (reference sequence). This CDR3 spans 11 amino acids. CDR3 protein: CAWTGDETQYF. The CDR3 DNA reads TGTGCCTGGACAGGGGATGAGACCCAGTACTTC.

CDR3 amino acids: CASSLGGLWKETQYF. The CDR3 DNA reads TGCGCCAGCAGCTTGGGGGGACTCTGGAAAGAGACCCAGTACTTC. This chain connects TRBV5-1 to TRBJ2-5; TRBD2 might be the D (6 bases). The CDR3 runs to 15 residues. The germline V gene has CDR1 SGHRS and CDR2 YFSETQ. Deletions cut 0 bases from V and 3 bases from J, with 12 bases between.

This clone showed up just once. The CDR3 is CASSYPSGGNYEQYF. CDR3 in DNA: TGTGCCAGCAGTTACCCCTCGGGAGGGAACTACGAGCAGTACTTC. The V and J genes are TRBV6-6 and TRBJ2-7, with 8 bases aligning to TRBD2. The CDR3 contains 15 residues. V lost 2 bases to trimming and J lost 3 bases; unmatched junction nucleotides: 6. Germline assignment: CDR1 MNHNY and CDR2 SVGAGI (reference sequence).

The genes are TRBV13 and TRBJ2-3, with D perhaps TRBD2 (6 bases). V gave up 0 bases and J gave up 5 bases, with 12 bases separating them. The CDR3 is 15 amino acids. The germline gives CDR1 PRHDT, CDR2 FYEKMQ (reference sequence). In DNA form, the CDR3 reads TGTGCCAGCAGCTTAGGTCGTGCGGGGTTAGATACGCAGTATTTT. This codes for CASSLGRAGLDTQYF. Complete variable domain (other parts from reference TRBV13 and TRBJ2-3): AAGVIQSPRHLIKEKRETATLKCYPIPRHDTVYWYQQGPGQDPQFLISFYEKMQSDKGSIPDRFSAQQFSDYHSELNMSSLELGDSALYFCASSLGRAGLDTQYFGPGTRLTVL.

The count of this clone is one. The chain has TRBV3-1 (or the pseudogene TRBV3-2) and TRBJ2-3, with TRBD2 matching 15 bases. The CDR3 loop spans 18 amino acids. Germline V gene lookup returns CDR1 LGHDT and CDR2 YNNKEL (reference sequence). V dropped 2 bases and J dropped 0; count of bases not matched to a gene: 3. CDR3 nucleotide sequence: TGTGCCAGCAGCCAACCCGGGACTAGCGGGGGGAGCACAGATACGCAGTATTTT. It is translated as CASSQPGTSGGSTDTQYF.

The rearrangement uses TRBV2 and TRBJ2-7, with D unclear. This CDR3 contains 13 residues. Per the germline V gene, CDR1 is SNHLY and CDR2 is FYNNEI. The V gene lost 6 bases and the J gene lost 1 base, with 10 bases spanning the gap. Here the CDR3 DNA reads TGTGCCAGCAGGGCAGGCGAGTCCTACGAGCAGTACTTC. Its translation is CASRAGESYEQYF.

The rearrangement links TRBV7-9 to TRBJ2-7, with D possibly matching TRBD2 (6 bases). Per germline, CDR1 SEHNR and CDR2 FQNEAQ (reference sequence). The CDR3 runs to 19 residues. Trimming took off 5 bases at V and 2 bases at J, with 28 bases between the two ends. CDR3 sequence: CASSRNGAVGTPSPYEQYF. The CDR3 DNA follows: TGTGCCAGCAGCCGAAATGGGGCCGTAGGGACTCCGAGCCCCTACGAGCAGTACTTC.

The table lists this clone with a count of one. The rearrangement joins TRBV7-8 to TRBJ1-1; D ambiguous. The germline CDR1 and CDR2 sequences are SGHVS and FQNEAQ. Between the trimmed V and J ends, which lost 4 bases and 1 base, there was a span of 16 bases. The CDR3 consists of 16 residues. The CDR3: CASSSSRRGSNTEAFF. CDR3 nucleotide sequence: TGTGCCAGCAGCTCGAGCCGGCGGGGATCGAACACTGAAGCTTTCTTT.

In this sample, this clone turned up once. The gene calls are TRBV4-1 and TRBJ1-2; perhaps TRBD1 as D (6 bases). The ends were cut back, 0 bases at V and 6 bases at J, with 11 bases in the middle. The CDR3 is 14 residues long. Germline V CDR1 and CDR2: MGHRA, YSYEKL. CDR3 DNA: TGCGCCAGCAGCCAAGAACCCGGGACACATGGCTACACCTTC. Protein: CASSQEPGTHGYTF.

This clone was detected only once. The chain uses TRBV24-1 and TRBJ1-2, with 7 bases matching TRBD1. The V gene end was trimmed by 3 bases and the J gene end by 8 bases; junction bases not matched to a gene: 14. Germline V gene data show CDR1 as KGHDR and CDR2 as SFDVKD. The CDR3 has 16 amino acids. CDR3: CATSDPARGQVGGYTF. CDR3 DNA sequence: TGTGCCACCAGTGATCCAGCCCGCGGACAGGTCGGAGGCTACACCTTC.

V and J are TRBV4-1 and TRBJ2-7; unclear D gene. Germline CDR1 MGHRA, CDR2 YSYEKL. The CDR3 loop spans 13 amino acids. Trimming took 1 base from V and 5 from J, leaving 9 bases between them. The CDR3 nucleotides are TGCGCCAGCAGCCAAGCCCGTTTCCACGAGCAGTACTTC. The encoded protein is CASSQARFHEQYF.

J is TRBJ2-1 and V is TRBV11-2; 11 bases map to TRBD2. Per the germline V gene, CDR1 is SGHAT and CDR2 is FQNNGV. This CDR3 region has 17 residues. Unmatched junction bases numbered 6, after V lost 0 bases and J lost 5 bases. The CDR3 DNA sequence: TGTGCCAGCAGCTTAGACAAACTAGCGGGAGTACACAATGAGCAGTTCTTC. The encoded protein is CASSLDKLAGVHNEQFF.

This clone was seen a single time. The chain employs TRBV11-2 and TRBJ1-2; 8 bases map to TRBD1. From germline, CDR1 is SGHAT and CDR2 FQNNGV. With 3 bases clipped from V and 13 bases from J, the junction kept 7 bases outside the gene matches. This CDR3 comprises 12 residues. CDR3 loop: CASSFQGAIATF. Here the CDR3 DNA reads TGTGCCAGCAGCTTTCAGGGGGCAATTGCCACCTTC.

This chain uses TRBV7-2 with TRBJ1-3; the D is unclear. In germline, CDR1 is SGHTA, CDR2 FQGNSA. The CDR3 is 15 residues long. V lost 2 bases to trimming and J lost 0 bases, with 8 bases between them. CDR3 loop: CASSLKSLSGNTIYF. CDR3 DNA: TGTGCCAGCAGCTTAAAATCCCTCTCTGGAAACACCATATATTTT.